This T cell receptor beta chain was sequenced in a study of identical twins. CDR1 SQVTM and CDR2 ANQGSEA come from the germline V gene. V was trimmed by 7 bases and J by 1 base, leaving 10 bases between them. The CDR3 spans 12 residues. Template switching created a universal primer site, and the cDNA included unique molecular identifiers. TCRdb ran MiXCR on the 5' RACE reads and lists one entry per CDR3 protein. This table holds a few hundred thousand distinct CDR3 sequences, 6.5% to 9.5% found once. These data also formed part of another study, on yellow fever vaccine responses in identical twins.

Sequencing used CD8+ T cells sorted from blood. This TCR derives from a woman under 30 in good health. The chain is built from TRBV29-1 and TRBJ1-1; perhaps TRBD1 as D (5 bases). The CDR3 region is CSAKTANTEAFF. CDR3 coding DNA: TGCAGCGCTAAGACAGCGAACACTGAAGCTTTCTTT.